These T cell receptor beta chains were read from a single sample in a study of T cells in Graves' hyperthyroidism and ophthalmopathy. TCRdb fed the multiplex PCR reads into MiXCR, producing one record per CDR3 protein. This sample has around 620,000 distinct CDR3 sequences, with about 14% found just once. The sequencing input was blood. These receptors came from a woman under 30 with Graves' ophthalmopathy. CDR3s include the opening cysteine and the closing phenylalanine or tryptophan. D genes are given only for firm matches. Rows may omit the clone size; those that give it use once, few, many or a size class.

cdr3_nt,cdr3_aa,v_call,clone_size,d_call,j_call
TGTGCCAGCAGCCAAGATGACAGGGTGAACTACGAGCAGTTCTTC,CASSQDDRVNYEQFF,TRBV4-2,-,TRBD1,TRBJ2-1
TGTGCCAACAGACAGGGTTATAGCAATCAGCCCCAGCATTTT,CANRQGYSNQPQHF,TRBV6-1,few,TRBD1,TRBJ1-5
TGTGCCAGCAGTCCGGAGGGAGGGTCCTACAATGAGCAGTTCTTC,CASSPEGGSYNEQFF,TRBV7-6,many,TRBD2,TRBJ2-1
TGTGCCAGCAGTCTACCCCCCCCCCTCGGGACAGGGGACCGTGCTAGCACAGATACGCAGTATTTT,CASSLPPPLGTGDRASTDTQYF,TRBV28,many,TRBD1,TRBJ2-3
TGTGCCAGCTCATCACGACAGGACCTTGAAGCTTTCTTT,CASSSRQDLEAFF,TRBV18,-,-,TRBJ1-1
TGTGCCAGCAGCTTAGGCACAGGGGTCGAAGCTTTCTTT,CASSLGTGVEAFF,TRBV7-9,many,TRBD1,TRBJ1-1
TGTGCCAGCAGCTTAGGGGTCCTCCTCGTCTCCTACGAGCAGTACTTC,CASSLGVLLVSYEQYF,TRBV7-8,many,-,TRBJ2-7
TGTGCCAGCAGCTCAGGGGGGAATGAGCAGTTCTTC,CASSSGGNEQFF,TRBV13,many,-,TRBJ2-1
TGTGCCAGCAGCCTCCGTTGGGAACCTATCGTGGATGAGCAGTTCTTC,CASSLRWEPIVDEQFF,TRBV11-2,many,-,TRBJ2-1
TGCGCCAGCAGCCCAATTCGGACTTTGAACACTGAAGCTTTCTTT,CASSPIRTLNTEAFF,TRBV5-1,many,-,TRBJ1-1
TGCGCCAGCAGCGGAGGGACGGCCTCCACCTCTGGAAACACCATATATTTT,CASSGGTASTSGNTIYF,TRBV11-1,-,-,TRBJ1-3
TGCGCCAGCAGCCAAGTGGGGGGACAGGGGAAAGATACGCAGTATTTT,CASSQVGGQGKDTQYF,TRBV4-1,-,TRBD1,TRBJ2-3
TGCAGTGTCCTCTTAGGGGGGGGGAAGAACACTGAAGCTTTCTTT,CSVLLGGGKNTEAFF,TRBV20-1,many,-,TRBJ1-1
TGTGCCAGCACTCGGAGGACAGGGAGGGACGGGGAGCTGTTTTTT,CASTRRTGRDGELFF,TRBV6-1,many,-,TRBJ2-2
TGTGCCAGCAACCCCTGGGTCAAAGGATCCTACAATGAGCAGTTCTTC,CASNPWVKGSYNEQFF,TRBV12-3/TRBV12-4,many,-,TRBJ2-1
TGTGCCGCCCCCCCGCTACTCACAGATACGCAGTATTTT,CAAPPLLTDTQYF,TRBV24-1,-,-,TRBJ2-3
TGTGCCATCAGTGACAGGGAGGAGACCCAGTACTTC,CAISDREETQYF,TRBV10-3,many,-,TRBJ2-5
TGTGCCAGCAGTTATGGGACAAAGTCCTACGAGCAGTACTTC,CASSYGTKSYEQYF,TRBV6-1,few,-,TRBJ2-7
TGCGCCAGCAGCCGGACTTGGGACACTGAAGCTTTCTTT,CASSRTWDTEAFF,TRBV5-1,many,-,TRBJ1-1
TGTGCCAGCAGCTTCAACGGGATATACGGTGAGCAGTTCTTC,CASSFNGIYGEQFF,TRBV7-9,-,-,TRBJ2-1
TGTGCCAGCAGCACCTACAGGGACCAAGAGACCCAGTACTTC,CASSTYRDQETQYF,TRBV7-9,many,-,TRBJ2-5
TGTGCCACCAGACTAGCGGGAGGGAGAACCCAGTACTTC,CATRLAGGRTQYF,TRBV6-2/TRBV6-3,few,TRBD2,TRBJ2-5
TGTGCCAGCAGCTTCGGGACAGTCATATCAATCTATGGCTACACCTTC,CASSFGTVISIYGYTF,TRBV28,-,TRBD1,TRBJ1-2
TGTGCCAGCCAACTTCGATGGGACGGAAACTATGGCTACACCTTC,CASQLRWDGNYGYTF,TRBV27,many,-,TRBJ1-2
TGCGCCAGCAGCCAGGCGGGGCTGGAGACCCAGTACTTC,CASSQAGLETQYF,TRBV4-1,-,-,TRBJ2-5
TGTGCCAGCAGCCAAATGGCAGGGGCATACTACGAGCAGTACTTC,CASSQMAGAYYEQYF,TRBV3-1,many,-,TRBJ2-7
TGTGCCAGCAGCTTAGAAGCCACGGGGGGGAACACTGAAGCTTTCTTT,CASSLEATGGNTEAFF,TRBV11-2,many,-,TRBJ1-1
TGTGCCAGCAGTGAATGGAACCCGGGGAGGGCTAATGAAAAACTGTTTTTT,CASSEWNPGRANEKLFF,TRBV6-1,-,-,TRBJ1-4
TGTGCCAGCAGCTCTAGCGGCCAGGCCTACAATGAGCAGTTCTTC,CASSSSGQAYNEQFF,TRBV7-3,many,TRBD2,TRBJ2-1
TGCAGTGCTAGGGCAGGACCTACATTCACTGAAGCTTTCTTT,CSARAGPTFTEAFF,TRBV20-1,many,-,TRBJ1-1
TGTGCCTGGAGTGGGGGGTTTGACGGGGAGCTGTTTTTT,CAWSGGFDGELFF,TRBV30,many,-,TRBJ2-2
TGCAGTGCTCCCCAGGGCCCCTATGGCTACACCTTC,CSAPQGPYGYTF,TRBV20-1,many,-,TRBJ1-2
TGTGCCAGCAGTCCCGGGACAGGGCGAGAAAAACTGTTTTTT,CASSPGTGREKLFF,TRBV28,-,TRBD1,TRBJ1-4
TGTGCCAGCGGGGCGGACCGGACTGACAGCGAGCAGTACTTC,CASGADRTDSEQYF,TRBV2,many,-,TRBJ2-7
TGTGCCAGCAGCCCGAGGACAGGGAGAAATTCACCCCTCCACTTT,CASSPRTGRNSPLHF,TRBV11-2,few,TRBD1,TRBJ1-6
TGTGCCAGCAGTGAGATCGGGACCGCTGAAGCTTTCTTT,CASSEIGTAEAFF,TRBV25-1,few,-,TRBJ1-1
TGTGCCAGCAGGGGACAGGGTCATTCACCCCTCCACTTT,CASRGQGHSPLHF,TRBV6-1,many,TRBD1,TRBJ1-6
TGTGCCAGCAGTAAGGAAGGAGGACAGGGGGTCTGGCACCAAGAGACCCAGTACTTC,CASSKEGGQGVWHQETQYF,TRBV27,many,TRBD1,TRBJ2-5
TGTGCCAGCAGCCTACTAGCCGCTTCGGGTGGCTACACCTTC,CASSLLAASGGYTF,TRBV7-9,-,-,TRBJ1-2
TGTGCCAGCAGTTCCAGGACTGCAGCTAGCACAGATACGCAGTATTTT,CASSSRTAASTDTQYF,TRBV28,many,-,TRBJ2-3
TGTGCCCGCAGCCCCCCCGGCCAGGGGGTCGATTCACCCCTCCACTTT,CARSPPGQGVDSPLHF,TRBV6-1,-,TRBD1,TRBJ1-6
TGCGCCAGCAGCCAAGTCCCCCGGGACTCGGAGCACAATGAGCAGTTCTTC,CASSQVPRDSEHNEQFF,TRBV4-1,-,-,TRBJ2-1
TGTGCCTGGAACCCAGGGGGCAATCAGCCCCAGCATTTT,CAWNPGGNQPQHF,TRBV30,many,-,TRBJ1-5
TGCAGTGCTAGAGATTGGCTAGCGGGAATTAGCACAGATACGCAGTATTTT,CSARDWLAGISTDTQYF,TRBV20-1,many,TRBD2,TRBJ2-3
TGTGCCAGCAGTGAAGGGACAGGGCTGAACACTGAAGCTTTCTTT,CASSEGTGLNTEAFF,TRBV7-9,-,TRBD1,TRBJ1-1
TGTGCCAGCAGTCCACTAGCGGAGGCTGAAGAGACCCAGTACTTC,CASSPLAEAEETQYF,TRBV28,many,TRBD2,TRBJ2-5
TGTGCCAGCAGTTTATCGCCCCTTACAGGGTGGGGTCGAAGGGAGCAGTACTTC,CASSLSPLTGWGRREQYF,TRBV27,many,-,TRBJ2-7
TGTGCCAGCAGAACCTTCGAAGGACACCGGCATTTT,CASRTFEGHRHF,TRBV6-1,few,-,TRBJ1-5
TGTGCCAGTAGTCCCATTGGGACTAATTGGGGAGACATGAACACTGAAGCTTTCTTT,CASSPIGTNWGDMNTEAFF,TRBV19,-,-,TRBJ1-1
TGTGCCAGCAGTGACGGGACAGGGGTTAATTCACCCCTCCACTTT,CASSDGTGVNSPLHF,TRBV6-1,many,TRBD1,TRBJ1-6
TGCGCCAGCAGCCCCGGTTTTAACTCGCGAGCAACCACAGATACGCAGTATTTT,CASSPGFNSRATTDTQYF,TRBV5-1,many,-,TRBJ2-3